This TCR beta chain was identified in a study of tumor and adjacent non-tumor tissue in lung cancer. Study information: Histology: 12 adenocarcinoma, a couple of squamous cell carcinoma, 1 small cell lung cancer. Each sample yielded approximately 4 million productive TCRbeta reads on average. Study results and limitations: Top 100 clones took a larger repertoire share in normal lung. Higher tumor TCR diversity was associated with shorter survival.

Per the germline V gene, CDR1 is SGHAT and CDR2 is FQDESV (reference sequence). This CDR3 spans 14 amino acids. Trimming shortened V by 4 bases and J by 10 bases, and 19 bases separated the two germline ends. TCRbeta libraries were built with three rounds of nested PCR, modified from ARM-PCR. MiXCR, run by TCRdb on the multiplex PCR reads, gives a single entry per CDR3 protein. The sample has about 110,000 distinct CDR3 sequences, roughly 73% seen once; the top ten hold about 40%. A note on this clonotype: The target antigen is unknown.

The template was RNA from unsorted bulk tissue. The TCR was taken from a woman aged 55-70 years with non-small cell lung cancer. The chain carries TRBV11-1 and TRBJ1-2; D may be TRBD1 (6 bases). Sequencing was done on a sample of lung tumor tissue. DNA for the CDR3: TGTGCCAGCAGCTCACAGGGCCCGTTCTACGACTACACCTTC. It translates to CASSSQGPFYDYTF.